The present T cell receptor (beta chain) was sequenced within a study of metastatic and nonmetastatic thyroid tumors. About the research overall: Malignant thyroid and benign thyroid patients provided blood and tumor or nodule tissue whose repertoires were compared.

TCRdb re-clonotyped the PCR reads through MiXCR. The sample shows about 10,000 clones, approximately 22% of them seen only once. Each patient came to thyroid surgery without any prior treatment (of any kind). The TCR originated in a female donor with papillary thyroid cancer or a benign thyroid nodule (not recorded which). Some clones in this sample may be carry-over from other donors' samples. The sequencing sample was made of adjacent normal tissue.

DNA for the CDR3: TGTGCCAGCAGTAAGACCGGGACTAGCGGATACAATGAGCAGTTCTTC. Protein: CASSKTGTSGYNEQFF. The chain uses TRBV6-1 and TRBJ2-1; 11 positions agree with TRBD2. The CDR3 is 16 residues long. V dropped 5 bases and J dropped 4; count of bases not matched to a gene: 7. Germline V gives CDR1 MNHNS, CDR2 SASEGT.